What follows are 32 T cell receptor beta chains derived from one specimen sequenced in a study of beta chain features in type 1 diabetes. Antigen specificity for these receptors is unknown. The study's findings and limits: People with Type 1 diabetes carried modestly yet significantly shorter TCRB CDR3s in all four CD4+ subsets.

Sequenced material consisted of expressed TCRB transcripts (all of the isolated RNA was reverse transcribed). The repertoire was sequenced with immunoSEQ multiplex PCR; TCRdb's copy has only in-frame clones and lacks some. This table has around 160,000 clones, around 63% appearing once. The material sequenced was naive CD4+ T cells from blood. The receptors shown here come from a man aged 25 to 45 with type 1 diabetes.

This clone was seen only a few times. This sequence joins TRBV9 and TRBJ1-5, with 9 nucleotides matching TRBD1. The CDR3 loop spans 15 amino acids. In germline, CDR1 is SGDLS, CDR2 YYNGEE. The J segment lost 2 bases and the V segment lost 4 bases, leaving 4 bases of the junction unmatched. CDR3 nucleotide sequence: TGTGCCAGCAGCCCGGGACAGGGTGGCAATCAGCCCCAGCATTTT. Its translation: CASSPGQGGNQPQHF.

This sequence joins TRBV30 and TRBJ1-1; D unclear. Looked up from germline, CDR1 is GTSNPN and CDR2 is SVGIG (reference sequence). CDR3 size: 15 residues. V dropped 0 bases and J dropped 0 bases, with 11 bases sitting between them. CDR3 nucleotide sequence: TGTGCCTGGAGTGTAGGCCCGGCCGTGAACACTGAAGCTTTCTTT. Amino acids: CAWSVGPAVNTEAFF.

CDR3 in amino acids: CASSLQGVDTEAFF. DNA for the CDR3: TGCGCCAGCAGCTTGCAGGGAGTGGACACTGAAGCTTTCTTT. V gene TRBV5-1 combines with J gene TRBJ1-1; D possibly corresponds to TRBD1 (5 bases). This CDR3 is built from 14 residues. In germline, CDR1 is SGHRS, CDR2 YFSETQ. The ends were cut back, 1 base at V and 3 bases at J, with 10 bases in the middle. The entire variable domain, with the rest obtained from reference TRBV5-1 and TRBJ1-1, is as follows: KAGVTQTPRYLIKTRGQQVTLSCSPISGHRSVSWYQQTPGQGLQFLFEYFSETQRNKGNFPGRFSGRQFSNSRSEMNVSTLELGDSALYLCASSLQGVDTEAFFGQGTRLTVV.

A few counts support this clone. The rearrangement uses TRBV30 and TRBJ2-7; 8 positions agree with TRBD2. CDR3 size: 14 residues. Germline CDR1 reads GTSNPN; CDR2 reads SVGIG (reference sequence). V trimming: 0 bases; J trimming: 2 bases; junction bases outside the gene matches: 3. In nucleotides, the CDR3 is TGTGCCTGGAGTGTGCGGGGGGCTGCCTACGAGCAGTACTTC. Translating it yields CAWSVRGAAYEQYF. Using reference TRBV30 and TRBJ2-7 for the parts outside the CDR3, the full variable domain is SQTIHQWPATLVQPVGSPLSLECTVEGTSNPNLYWYRQAAGRGLQLLFYSVGIGQISSEVPQNLSASRPQDRQFILSSKKLLLSDSGFYLCAWSVRGAAYEQYFGPGTRLTVT.

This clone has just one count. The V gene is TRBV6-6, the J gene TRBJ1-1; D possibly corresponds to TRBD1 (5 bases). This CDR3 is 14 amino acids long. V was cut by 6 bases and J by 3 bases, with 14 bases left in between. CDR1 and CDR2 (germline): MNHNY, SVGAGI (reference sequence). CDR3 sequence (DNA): TGTGCCAGCAGCATCGAAACAGGCTACACTGAAGCTTTCTTT. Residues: CASSIETGYTEAFF.

The CDR3 loop is CASSQNSGANVLTF. The DNA for the CDR3 is TGTGCCAGCAGTCAAAACTCTGGGGCCAACGTCCTGACTTTC. The chain has TRBV2 and TRBJ2-6; D is uncertain. Germline CDR1 reads SNHLY; CDR2 reads FYNNEI. Trimming cost V 5 bases and J 0 bases, with 5 bases left between them. This CDR3 is built from 14 residues.

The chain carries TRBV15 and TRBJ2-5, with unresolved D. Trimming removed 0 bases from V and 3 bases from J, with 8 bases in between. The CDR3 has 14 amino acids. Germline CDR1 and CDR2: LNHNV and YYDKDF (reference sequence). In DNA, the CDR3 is TGTGCCACCAGCAGAGATCTAGGGAAAGAGACCCAGTACTTC. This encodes CATSRDLGKETQYF.

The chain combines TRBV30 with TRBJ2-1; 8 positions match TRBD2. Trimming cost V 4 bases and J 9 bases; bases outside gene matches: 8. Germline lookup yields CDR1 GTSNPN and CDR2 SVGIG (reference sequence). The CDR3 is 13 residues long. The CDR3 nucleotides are TGTGCCTGGAAAGAAGACGGGAGGGGTGAGCAGTTCTTC. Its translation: CAWKEDGRGEQFF.

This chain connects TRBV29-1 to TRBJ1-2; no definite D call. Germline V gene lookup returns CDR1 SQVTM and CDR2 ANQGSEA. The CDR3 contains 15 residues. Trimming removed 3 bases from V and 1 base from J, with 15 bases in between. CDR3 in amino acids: CSVEGSNHVNYGYTF. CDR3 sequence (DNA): TGCAGCGTTGAGGGTTCGAACCATGTTAACTATGGCTACACCTTC.

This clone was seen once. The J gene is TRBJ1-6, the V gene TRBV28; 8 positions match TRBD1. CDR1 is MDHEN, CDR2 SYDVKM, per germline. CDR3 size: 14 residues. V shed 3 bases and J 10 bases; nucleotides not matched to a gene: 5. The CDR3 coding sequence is TGTGCCAGCAGTTTGGACAGGGTTAACTCACCCCTCCACTTT. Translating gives CASSLDRVNSPLHF.

DNA of the CDR3: TGCAGCGTTGGGCAGGGAGGCACCATATATTTT. Translated: CSVGQGGTIYF. The chain carries TRBV29-1 and TRBJ1-3; possible D gene TRBD1, 5 bases. Trimming removed 4 bases at V and 9 bases at J, with 10 bases between. The CDR3 extends over 11 amino acids. Germline V gene data show CDR1 as SQVTM and CDR2 as ANQGSEA.

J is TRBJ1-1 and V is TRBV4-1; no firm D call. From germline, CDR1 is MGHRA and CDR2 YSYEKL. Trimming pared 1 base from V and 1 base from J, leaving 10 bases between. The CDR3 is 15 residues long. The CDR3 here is CASSQGEKPNTEAFF. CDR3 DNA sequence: TGCGCCAGCAGCCAAGGAGAGAAACCGAACACTGAAGCTTTCTTT.

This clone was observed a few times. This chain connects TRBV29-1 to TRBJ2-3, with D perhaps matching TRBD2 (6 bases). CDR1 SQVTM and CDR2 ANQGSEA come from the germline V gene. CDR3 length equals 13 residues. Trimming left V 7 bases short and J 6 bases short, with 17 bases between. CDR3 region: CSALEGSGDTQYF. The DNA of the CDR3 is TGCAGCGCCCTGGAGGGGAGCGGCGATACGCAGTATTTT.

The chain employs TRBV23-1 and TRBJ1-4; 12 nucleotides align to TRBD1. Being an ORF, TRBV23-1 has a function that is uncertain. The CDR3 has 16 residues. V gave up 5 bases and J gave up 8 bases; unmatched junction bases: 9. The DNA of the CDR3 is TGCGCCAGCAGTGTGGGGACAGGGGGCGAAGGAGAAAAACTGTTTTTT. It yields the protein CASSVGTGGEGEKLFF.

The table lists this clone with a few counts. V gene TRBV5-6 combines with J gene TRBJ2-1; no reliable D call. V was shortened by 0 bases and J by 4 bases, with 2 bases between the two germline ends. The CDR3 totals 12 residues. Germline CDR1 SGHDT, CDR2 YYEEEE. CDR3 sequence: CASSLAYNEQFF. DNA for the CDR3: TGTGCCAGCAGCTTGGCTTACAATGAGCAGTTCTTC.

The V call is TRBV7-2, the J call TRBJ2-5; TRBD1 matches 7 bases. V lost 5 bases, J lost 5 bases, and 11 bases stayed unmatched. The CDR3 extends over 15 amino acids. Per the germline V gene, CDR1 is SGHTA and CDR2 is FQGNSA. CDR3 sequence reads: CASSLWDSPWETQYF. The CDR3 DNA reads TGTGCCAGCAGCCTCTGGGACAGTCCCTGGGAGACCCAGTACTTC.

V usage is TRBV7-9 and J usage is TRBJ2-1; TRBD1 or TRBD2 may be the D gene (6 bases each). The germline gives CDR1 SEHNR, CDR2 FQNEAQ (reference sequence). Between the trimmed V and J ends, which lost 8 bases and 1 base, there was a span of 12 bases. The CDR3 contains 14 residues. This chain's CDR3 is CASRGQGSYNEQFF. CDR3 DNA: TGTGCCAGCCGGGGGCAGGGTTCCTACAATGAGCAGTTCTTC.

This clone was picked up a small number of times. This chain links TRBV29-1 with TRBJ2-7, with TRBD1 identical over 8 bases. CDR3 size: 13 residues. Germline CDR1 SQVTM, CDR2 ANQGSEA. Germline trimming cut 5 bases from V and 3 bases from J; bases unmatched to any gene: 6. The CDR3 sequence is CSVISDRDYEQYF. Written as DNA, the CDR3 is TGCAGCGTTATCTCGGACAGGGACTACGAGCAGTACTTC.

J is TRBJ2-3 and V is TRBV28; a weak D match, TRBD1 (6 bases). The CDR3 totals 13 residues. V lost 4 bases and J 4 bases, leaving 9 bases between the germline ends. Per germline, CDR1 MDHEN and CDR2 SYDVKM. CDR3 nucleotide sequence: TGTGCCAGCAGTTGGGGGCATTCAGATACGCAGTATTTT. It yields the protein CASSWGHSDTQYF.

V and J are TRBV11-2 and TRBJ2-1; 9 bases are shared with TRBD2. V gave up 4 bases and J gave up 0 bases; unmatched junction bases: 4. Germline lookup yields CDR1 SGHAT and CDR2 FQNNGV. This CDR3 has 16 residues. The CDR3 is CASSYQAGGSYNEQFF. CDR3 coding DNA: TGTGCCAGCAGCTACCAAGCGGGGGGCTCCTACAATGAGCAGTTCTTC.

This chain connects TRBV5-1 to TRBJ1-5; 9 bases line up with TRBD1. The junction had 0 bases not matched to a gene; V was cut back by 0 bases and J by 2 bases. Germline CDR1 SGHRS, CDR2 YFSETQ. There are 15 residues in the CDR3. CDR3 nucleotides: TGCGCCAGCAGCTTGGGGACAGGGGGCAATCAGCCCCAGCATTTT. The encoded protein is CASSLGTGGNQPQHF.

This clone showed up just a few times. The CDR3 DNA is TGTGCCAGCGCGGGACAGGGGGCTCGAAAGACCCAGTACTTC. Protein sequence: CASAGQGARKTQYF. The chain joins TRBV18 to TRBJ2-5, with 12 nucleotides matching TRBD1. Per germline, CDR1 KGHSH and CDR2 LQKENI. The V and J ends lost 8 bases and 6 bases, in that order; junction bases with no gene match: 7. The CDR3 covers 14 residues.

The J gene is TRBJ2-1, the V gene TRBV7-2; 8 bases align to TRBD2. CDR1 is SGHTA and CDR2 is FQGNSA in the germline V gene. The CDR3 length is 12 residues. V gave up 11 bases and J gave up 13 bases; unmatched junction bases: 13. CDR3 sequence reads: CAGRTSFNLQFF. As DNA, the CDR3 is TGTGCCGGTCGGACTAGCTTTAACTTACAGTTCTTC.

CDR3 residues: CASSTETGERDTQYF. DNA for the CDR3: TGTGCCAGCAGCACAGAGACAGGGGAGAGAGATACGCAGTATTTT. The chain joins TRBV7-9 to TRBJ2-3, with TRBD1 matching over 8 bases. Germline assignment: CDR1 SEHNR and CDR2 FQNEAQ (reference sequence). V trimming: 5 bases; J trimming: 5 bases; junction bases outside the gene matches: 9. The CDR3 has 15 amino acids. Full variable domain (remainder filled in from reference TRBV7-9 and TRBJ2-3): DTGVSQNPRHKITKRGQNVTFRCDPISEHNRLYWYRQTLGQGPEFLTYFQNEAQLEKSRLLSDRFSAERPKGSFSTLEIQRTEQGDSAMYLCASSTETGERDTQYFGPGTRLTVL.

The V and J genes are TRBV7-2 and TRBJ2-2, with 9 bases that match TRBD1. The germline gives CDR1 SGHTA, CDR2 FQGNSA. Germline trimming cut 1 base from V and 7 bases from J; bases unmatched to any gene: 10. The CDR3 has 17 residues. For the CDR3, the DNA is TGTGCCAGCAGCTTAGTAGGAGCTGGACAGGGGTACGGGGAGCTGTTTTTT. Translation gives CASSLVGAGQGYGELFF.

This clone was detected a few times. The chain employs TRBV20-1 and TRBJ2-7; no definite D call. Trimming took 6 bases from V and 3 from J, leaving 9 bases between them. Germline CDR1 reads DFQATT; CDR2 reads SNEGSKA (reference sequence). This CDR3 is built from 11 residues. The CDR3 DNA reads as TGCAGTGCCAGCCAGTACTACGAGCAGTACTTC. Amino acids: CSASQYYEQYF.

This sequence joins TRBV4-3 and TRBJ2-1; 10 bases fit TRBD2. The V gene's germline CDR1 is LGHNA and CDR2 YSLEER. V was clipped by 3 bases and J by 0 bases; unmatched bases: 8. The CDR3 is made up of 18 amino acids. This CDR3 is CASSQPRASGGSYNEQFF. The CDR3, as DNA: TGCGCCAGCAGCCAGCCCAGGGCTAGCGGGGGCTCCTACAATGAGCAGTTCTTC.

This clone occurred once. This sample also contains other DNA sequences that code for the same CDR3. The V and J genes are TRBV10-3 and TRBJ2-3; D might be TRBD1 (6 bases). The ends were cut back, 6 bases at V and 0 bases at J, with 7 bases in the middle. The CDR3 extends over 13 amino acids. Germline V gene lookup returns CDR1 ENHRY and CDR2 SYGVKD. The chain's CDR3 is CAIRQGSTDTQYF. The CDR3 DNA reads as TGTGCCATCAGACAGGGTAGCACAGATACGCAGTATTTT.

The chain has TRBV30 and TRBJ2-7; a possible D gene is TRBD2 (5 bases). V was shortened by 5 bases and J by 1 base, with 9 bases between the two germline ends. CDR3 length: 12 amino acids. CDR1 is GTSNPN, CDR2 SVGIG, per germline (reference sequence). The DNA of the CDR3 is TGTGCCTGGGGAAGGGAGTCCTACGAGCAGTACTTC. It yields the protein CAWGRESYEQYF.

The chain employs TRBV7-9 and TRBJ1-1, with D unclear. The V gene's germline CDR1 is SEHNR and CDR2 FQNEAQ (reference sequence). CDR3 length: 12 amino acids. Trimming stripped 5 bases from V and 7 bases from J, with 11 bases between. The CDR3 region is CASSTPGREAFF. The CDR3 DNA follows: TGTGCCAGCAGCACCCCGGGTCGTGAAGCTTTCTTT.

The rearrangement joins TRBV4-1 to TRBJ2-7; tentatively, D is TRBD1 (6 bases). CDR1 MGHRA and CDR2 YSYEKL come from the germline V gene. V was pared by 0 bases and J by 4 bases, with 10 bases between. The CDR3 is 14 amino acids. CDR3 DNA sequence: TGCGCCAGCAGCCAAGAACAGGGTATGTACGAGCAGTACTTC. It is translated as CASSQEQGMYEQYF.

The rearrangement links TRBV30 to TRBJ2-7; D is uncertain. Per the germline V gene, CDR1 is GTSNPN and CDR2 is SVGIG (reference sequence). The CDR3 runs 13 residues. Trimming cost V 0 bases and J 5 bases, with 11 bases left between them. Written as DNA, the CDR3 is TGTGCCTGGAGTGTACGTGTGACTGACGAGCAGTACTTC. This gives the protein CAWSVRVTDEQYF.